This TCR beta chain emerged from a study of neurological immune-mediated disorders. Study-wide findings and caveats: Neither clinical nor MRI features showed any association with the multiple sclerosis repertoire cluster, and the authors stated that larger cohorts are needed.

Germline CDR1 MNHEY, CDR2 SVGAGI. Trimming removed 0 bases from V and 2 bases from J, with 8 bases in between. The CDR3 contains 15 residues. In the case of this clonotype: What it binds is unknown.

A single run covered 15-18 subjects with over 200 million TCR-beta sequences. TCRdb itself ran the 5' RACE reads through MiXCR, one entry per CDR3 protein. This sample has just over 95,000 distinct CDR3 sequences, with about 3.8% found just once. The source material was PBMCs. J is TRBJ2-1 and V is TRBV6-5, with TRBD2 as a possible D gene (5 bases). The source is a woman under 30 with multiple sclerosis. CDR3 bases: TGTGCCAGCAGTTACTCGGCGGGCGCCTACAATGAGCAGTTCTTC. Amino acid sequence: CASSYSAGAYNEQFF.